This T cell receptor (beta chain) was observed in a study of T-cell memory formation after mild COVID-19. Across the whole study: Most TCR clusters belonged to a single donor.

Details on this clonotype: The antigen remains unidentified.

Trimming stripped 0 bases from V and 4 bases from J, with 16 bases between. The CDR3 length is 16 residues. Germline V gene lookup returns CDR1 SGHDT and CDR2 YYEEEE. The study, taken as a whole, reports: Pre-infection memory harbored some responding clones, suggesting cross-reactive memory joined. Later expanders leaned CD4+, whereas clones that contracted between day 15 and 85 were balanced CD4/CD8.

Amplification by 5'RACE using constant-segment primers produced TCR alpha and TCR beta cDNA libraries that carried sample barcodes and UMIs. TCRdb itself ran the 5' RACE reads through MiXCR, one entry per CDR3 protein. The sample lists hundreds of thousands of distinct CDR3 sequences; more than 15% were seen once. The sample consisted of PBMCs or a T cell subset sorted from them (not recorded which). The receptor was derived from a young man who had mild COVID-19 (a few samples of this study predate the infection). Cell type and time point are not known. The chain couples TRBV5-6 to TRBJ1-2; unclear D gene. The CDR3 DNA is TGTGCCAGCAGCTTGGCCGGTTATCGACAAGCCTATGGCTACACCTTC. The encoded protein is CASSLAGYRQAYGYTF.